Listed below are T cell receptor beta chains from one sample, sequenced in a study of human T cells and chemical hapten exposure. One entry per CDR3 protein results from TCRdb running MiXCR on the RACE reads. The table lists over 65,000 distinct CDR3 sequences, around 10% of them singletons. Here the sequenced sample was whole blood, taken in connection with sensitization to the hapten diphenylcyclopropenone (DPC). These receptors originate from a woman between 50 and 59 years old with alopecia areata. Some clones in this sample may be carry-over from other donors' samples. Each CDR3 is given with its conserved first and last residue. A D gene is named only where the DNA matches it firmly. Expanded clones are given a class, and other clones once, few, many or no size at all.

V gene	J gene	clone size	D gene	CDR3 DNA	CDR3 protein
TRBV7-2	TRBJ2-5	few	-	TGTGCCAGCAGCTCTAGAGTCGCCAGGCCTAGAGAGACCCAGTACTTC	CASSSRVARPRETQYF
TRBV2	TRBJ2-1	many	TRBD1	TGTGCCAGCAGCCCCCTCTTGACAGGGGACAATGAGCAGTTCTTC	CASSPLLTGDNEQFF
TRBV20-1	TRBJ2-1	many	TRBD2	TGCAGTGCCTCGGGCGGACTAGCGTACAATGAGCAGTTCTTC	CSASGGLAYNEQFF
TRBV5-4	TRBJ2-5	many	TRBD2	TGTGCCAGCAGCTTTCCGCGGGGGGCCCAAGAGACCCAGTACTTC	CASSFPRGAQETQYF
TRBV28	TRBJ2-1	many	-	TGTGCCAGCAGGGGGATAGACAGGAGCTCCTACAATGAGCAGTTCTTC	CASRGIDRSSYNEQFF
TRBV4-3	TRBJ2-1	many	-	TGCGCCAGCAGCCAAGATGGGGTTCGGCAAAATGAGCAGTTCTTC	CASSQDGVRQNEQFF
TRBV4-3	TRBJ2-2	-	TRBD2	TGCGCCAGCAGCCAAGACTCTAGCGGGGGGGCCCACCGGGAGCTGTTTTTT	CASSQDSSGGAHRELFF
TRBV10-1	TRBJ2-1	many	TRBD2	TGCGCCAGCAGCCCCCTCGCGGGAGCCTACAATGAGCAGTTCTTC	CASSPLAGAYNEQFF
TRBV20-1	TRBJ2-7	-	TRBD1	TGCAGTGCACCGGACAGGGGCTACGAGCAGTACTTC	CSAPDRGYEQYF
TRBV9	TRBJ1-5	many	-	TGTGCCAGCAGTCATTCGACCGATTTATTTCAGCCCCAGCATTTT	CASSHSTDLFQPQHF
TRBV7-3	TRBJ1-6	-	-	TGTGCCAGCAGGTCGGCAGCGAATTCACCCCTCCACTTT	CASRSAANSPLHF
TRBV6-2/TRBV6-3	TRBJ1-1	-	-	TGTGCCAGCAGAAGGACCGGAGGCACTGAAGCTTTCTTT	CASRRTGGTEAFF
TRBV6-2/TRBV6-3	TRBJ2-6	-	-	TGTGCCAGCAGTTACGAAGCTGGGCAATCTGGGGCCAACGTCCTGACTTTC	CASSYEAGQSGANVLTF
TRBV11-2	TRBJ2-3	many	-	TGTGCCAGCAGCTTTGGCGGCACAGATACGCAGTATTTT	CASSFGGTDTQYF
TRBV5-1	TRBJ1-1	few	-	TGCGCCAGCAGCCCCTCCCCGGGGGCCACTGAAGCTTTCTTT	CASSPSPGATEAFF
TRBV12-3/TRBV12-4	TRBJ1-1	many	TRBD1	TGTGCCAGCAGGTTACAGGGGGGAGCTTTCTTT	CASRLQGGAFF
TRBV30	TRBJ1-5	many	-	TGTGCCTGGAGTGTATCAGGAGGCAATCAGCCCCAGCATTTT	CAWSVSGGNQPQHF
TRBV5-1	TRBJ2-7	many	-	TGCGCCAGCAGCTTTGACTACGAGCAGTACTTC	CASSFDYEQYF
TRBV29-1	TRBJ1-2	-	-	TGCAGCGTTGAACTCAGGCGGAACTATGGCTACACCTTC	CSVELRRNYGYTF
TRBV4-2	TRBJ2-3	many	TRBD2	TGTGCCAGCAGCCACGAAGAGGGGCTAGCGGGGGTCCAGAGCACAGATACGCAGTATTTT	CASSHEEGLAGVQSTDTQYF
TRBV18	TRBJ2-5	many	TRBD1	TGTGCCAGCTCGTCCGGACAGGGCGGCGAGACCCAGTACTTC	CASSSGQGGETQYF
TRBV25-1	TRBJ1-1	many	-	TGTGCCCAGCTGGCGGGATCTGAAGCTTTCTTT	CAQLAGSEAFF
TRBV12-3/TRBV12-4	TRBJ1-5	-	TRBD1	TGTGCCAGCAGTACCTTACAGGGGGCCCTCAATCAGCCCCAGCATTTT	CASSTLQGALNQPQHF
TRBV12-3/TRBV12-4	TRBJ2-4	few	TRBD2	TGTGCCAGCAGTTTAGGCCCAGGCGGGGGTGGAAACATTCAGTACTTC	CASSLGPGGGGNIQYF
TRBV3-1	TRBJ1-6	many	-	TGTGCCAGCAGACCCCGCCTCGGGGGGGGCCTAGATAATTCACCCCTCCACTTT	CASRPRLGGGLDNSPLHF
TRBV28	TRBJ2-2	many	-	TGTGCCAGCAGTTTAGGGCAGGGAGGAAAGACCGGGGAGCTGTTTTTT	CASSLGQGGKTGELFF
TRBV9	TRBJ2-1	few	-	TGTGCCAGCAGCGTAAATTTTCTACCTGTTAGTGAGCAGTTCTTC	CASSVNFLPVSEQFF
TRBV7-8	TRBJ2-7	few	TRBD2	TGTGCCAGCAGCACGAACAGCGGGAGCTTCCGCTACGAGCAGTACTTC	CASSTNSGSFRYEQYF
TRBV20-1	TRBJ1-1	few	TRBD1	TGCAGTGCTAGGGGACCCAGGGGGCATAGTGAAGCTTTCTTT	CSARGPRGHSEAFF
TRBV15	TRBJ2-7	-	TRBD1	TGTGCCACCAGCAGAGGATGGGACAGCTCCTACGAGCAGTACTTC	CATSRGWDSSYEQYF
TRBV20-1	TRBJ2-2	-	-	TGCAGTGCTAGTAGAGCCGGGTACACCGGGGAGCTGTTTTTT	CSASRAGYTGELFF
TRBV9	TRBJ1-2	few	TRBD1	TGTGCCAGCAGCGAGACAGGGGGCGGGTATGGCTACACCTTC	CASSETGGGYGYTF
TRBV18	TRBJ1-6	-	-	TGTGCCAGCTCACAGGACCCGAATTCACCCCTCCACTTT	CASSQDPNSPLHF
TRBV6-1	TRBJ2-3	-	TRBD2	TGTGCCAGCAAACTTAGCGGGACAGATACGCAGTATTTT	CASKLSGTDTQYF
TRBV5-1	TRBJ1-1	many	-	TGCGCCAGCAGAGCGGGGGATAGGGACGGGGACACTGAAGCTTTCTTT	CASRAGDRDGDTEAFF
TRBV27	TRBJ2-3	many	TRBD1	TGTGCCAGCAGTCTGACAGGGTACGCAGATACGCAGTATTTT	CASSLTGYADTQYF
TRBV11-2	TRBJ2-4	-	-	TGTGCCAGCAGCTTGGCGGAGCTAAACATTCAGTACTTC	CASSLAELNIQYF
TRBV3-1	TRBJ1-2	many	-	TGTGCCAGCAGCCAAGGACGGAACTATGGCTACACCTTC	CASSQGRNYGYTF
TRBV3-1	TRBJ1-5	-	-	TGTGCCAGCAGCCGGCAGAGAAATCAGCCCCAGCATTTT	CASSRQRNQPQHF
TRBV28	TRBJ1-2	many	-	TGTGCCAGCGGCTATGGCTACACCTTC	CASGYGYTF
TRBV27	TRBJ2-1	-	-	TGTGCCAGCAGATCCGTTGGCCACAATGAGCAGTTCTTC	CASRSVGHNEQFF
TRBV12-3/TRBV12-4	TRBJ1-4	many	-	TGTGCCAGCAGTTTGTCGACCTGGTATGAAAAACTGTTTTTT	CASSLSTWYEKLFF
TRBV28	TRBJ1-2	few	-	TGTGCCAGCATAAGTCCTAACTATGGCTACACCTTC	CASISPNYGYTF
TRBV18	TRBJ1-4	many	-	TGTGCCAGCTCACCATCCCTGAACAATGAAAAACTGTTTTTT	CASSPSLNNEKLFF
TRBV6-1	TRBJ1-5	many	-	TGTGCCAGCAGTTCGGGACACGGTCAGCCCCAGCATTTT	CASSSGHGQPQHF
TRBV28	TRBJ1-1	few	TRBD1	TGTGCCAGCAGTTCACAGGGGGCTGAAGCTTTCTTT	CASSSQGAEAFF